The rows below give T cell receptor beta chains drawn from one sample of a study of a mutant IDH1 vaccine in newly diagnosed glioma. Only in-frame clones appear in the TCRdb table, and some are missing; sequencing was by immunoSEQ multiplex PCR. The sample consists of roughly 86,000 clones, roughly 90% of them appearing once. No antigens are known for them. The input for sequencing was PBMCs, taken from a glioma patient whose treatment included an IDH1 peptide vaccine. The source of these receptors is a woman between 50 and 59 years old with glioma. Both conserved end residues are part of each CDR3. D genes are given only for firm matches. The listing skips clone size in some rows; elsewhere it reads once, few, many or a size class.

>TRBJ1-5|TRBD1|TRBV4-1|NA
CASSQGTGRQPQHF
TGCGCCAGCAGCCAAGGGACAGGGCGCCAGCCCCAGCATTTT
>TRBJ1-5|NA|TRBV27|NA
CASAPWGVIDQPQHF
TGTGCCAGCGCCCCCTGGGGGGTTATCGATCAGCCCCAGCATTTT
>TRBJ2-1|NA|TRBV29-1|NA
CSVEVRPPYNEQFF
TGCAGCGTTGAAGTCCGACCACCCTACAATGAGCAGTTCTTC
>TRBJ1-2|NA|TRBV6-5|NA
CASSSGATNYGYTF
TGTGCCAGCAGCTCAGGGGCTACAAACTATGGCTACACCTTC
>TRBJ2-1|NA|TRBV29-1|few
CSVEEAGVEQFF
TGCAGCGTTGAAGAAGCGGGTGTTGAGCAGTTCTTC
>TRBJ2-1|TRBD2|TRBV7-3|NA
CASTPGAGGPGPSNEQFF
TGTGCCAGCACCCCCGGTGCGGGAGGGCCGGGTCCCTCTAATGAGCAGTTCTTC
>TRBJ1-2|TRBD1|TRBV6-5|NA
CASSYSGDRVYGYTF
TGTGCCAGCAGTTACTCCGGCGACAGGGTCTATGGCTACACCTTC
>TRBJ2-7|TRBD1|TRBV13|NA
CASSSRDRVVAYEQYF
TGTGCCAGCAGCTCCCGGGACAGGGTGGTAGCCTACGAGCAGTACTTC
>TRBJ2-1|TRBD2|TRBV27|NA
CASSNVASGYNEQFF
TGTGCCAGCTCCAACGTGGCTAGCGGGTACAATGAGCAGTTCTTC
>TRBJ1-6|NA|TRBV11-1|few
CASSHDVGNSPLHF
TGTGCCAGCAGCCATGACGTGGGAAATTCACCCCTCCACTTT
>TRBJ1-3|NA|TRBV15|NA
CATSSYSGAYTIYF
TGTGCCACCAGCAGCTACTCAGGGGCTTACACCATATATTTT
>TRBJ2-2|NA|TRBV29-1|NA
CSVRRDLGTGELFF
TGCAGCGTGCGCCGGGACCTAGGGACCGGGGAGCTGTTTTTT
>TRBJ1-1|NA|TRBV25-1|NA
CASSEAGSLNTEAFF
TGTGCCAGCAGTGAAGCGGGCAGCCTGAACACTGAAGCTTTCTTT
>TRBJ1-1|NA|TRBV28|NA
CASSSPGASTEAFF
TGTGCCAGCAGTTCCCCCGGGGCTAGCACTGAAGCTTTCTTT
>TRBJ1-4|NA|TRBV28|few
CASSQLEKLFF
TGTGCCAGCAGTCAGCTGGAAAAACTGTTTTTT
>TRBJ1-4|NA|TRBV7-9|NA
CASSPRVSGVNEKLFF
TGTGCCAGCAGCCCAAGGGTTTCAGGGGTTAATGAAAAACTGTTTTTT
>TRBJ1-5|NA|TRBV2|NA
CASSESARGAQPQHF
TGTGCCAGCAGTGAATCGGCCCGGGGCGCTCAGCCCCAGCATTTT
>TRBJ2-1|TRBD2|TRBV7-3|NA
CASSSGTSGRSSYNEQFF
TGTGCCAGCAGCTCCGGGACTAGCGGGAGGAGCTCCTACAATGAGCAGTTCTTC
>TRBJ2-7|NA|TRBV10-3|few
CAISGGDGYEQYF
TGTGCCATCAGTGGCGGGGACGGCTACGAGCAGTACTTC
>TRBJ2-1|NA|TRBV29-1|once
CSVGRNPRIYEQFF
TGCAGCGTTGGCCGGAACCCAAGGATCTATGAGCAGTTCTTC
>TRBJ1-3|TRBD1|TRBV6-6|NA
CASSETGVGNTIYF
TGTGCCAGCAGCGAGACAGGGGTCGGAAACACCATATATTTT
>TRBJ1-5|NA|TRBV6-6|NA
CASRRASNQPQHF
TGTGCCAGCAGAAGAGCTAGCAATCAGCCCCAGCATTTT
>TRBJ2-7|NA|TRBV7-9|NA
CASSFGDYEQYF
TGTGCCAGCAGCTTCGGGGATTACGAGCAGTACTTC
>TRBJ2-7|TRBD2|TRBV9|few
CASSVVTSGKNEQYF
TGTGCCAGCAGCGTAGTTACTAGCGGGAAGAACGAGCAGTACTTC
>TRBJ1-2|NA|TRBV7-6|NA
CASSLVSQLLNYGYTF
TGTGCCAGCAGCTTAGTGAGCCAGCTCTTAAACTATGGCTACACCTTC
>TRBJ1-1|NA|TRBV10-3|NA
CAISGREASTEAFF
TGTGCCATCAGTGGGCGGGAGGCGAGCACTGAAGCTTTCTTT
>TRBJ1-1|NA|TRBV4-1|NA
CASSQERGGLSAFF
TGCGCCAGCAGCCAGGAGCGGGGGGGGCTCTCCGCTTTCTTT
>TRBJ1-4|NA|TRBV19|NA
CASSLRVGKLFF
TGTGCCAGTAGTTTAAGGGTTGGAAAACTGTTTTTT
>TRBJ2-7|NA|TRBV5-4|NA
CASSREGGGTSYEQYF
TGTGCCAGCAGCCGAGAAGGAGGGGGCACTTCCTACGAGCAGTACTTC
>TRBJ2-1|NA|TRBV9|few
CASSVDAGPYNEQFF
TGTGCCAGCAGCGTAGACGCGGGACCATACAATGAGCAGTTCTTC
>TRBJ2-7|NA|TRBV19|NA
CASSIQGSSYEQYF
TGTGCCAGTAGTATCCAGGGTTCCTCCTACGAGCAGTACTTC
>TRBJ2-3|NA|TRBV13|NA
CASSPARDTQYF
TGTGCCAGCTCTCCGGCTAGAGATACGCAGTATTTT
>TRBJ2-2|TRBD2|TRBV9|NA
CASSGLAGNTGELFF
TGTGCCAGCAGTGGACTAGCGGGAAACACCGGGGAGCTGTTTTTT
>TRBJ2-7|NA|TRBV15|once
CATSSRAAPNEQYF
TGTGCCACCAGCTCCCGGGCAGCACCTAACGAGCAGTACTTC
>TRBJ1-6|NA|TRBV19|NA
CASSEQGRGALHF
TGTGCCAGTAGTGAACAGGGCCGTGGGGCCCTCCACTTT
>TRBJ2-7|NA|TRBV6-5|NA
CATLTEAPYEQYF
TGTGCCACCCTAACCGAGGCCCCCTACGAGCAGTACTTC
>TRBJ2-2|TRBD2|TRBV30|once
CAWFPSGDRGAVF
TGTGCCTGGTTCCCTAGCGGAGACCGGGGAGCTGTTTTT
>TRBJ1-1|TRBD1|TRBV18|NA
CASSRDRSMNTEAFF
TGTGCCAGCTCACGGGACAGATCCATGAACACTGAAGCTTTCTTT
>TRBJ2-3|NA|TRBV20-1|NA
CSASDDTQYF
TGCAGTGCTAGTGACGATACGCAGTATTTT
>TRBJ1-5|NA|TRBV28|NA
CASSSLGESSNQPQHF
TGTGCCAGCAGTTCCCTCGGGGAAAGTAGCAATCAGCCCCAGCATTTT
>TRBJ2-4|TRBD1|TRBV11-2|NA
CASSRGQKGYIQYF
TGTGCCAGCAGCAGGGGACAGAAAGGGTACATTCAGTACTTC
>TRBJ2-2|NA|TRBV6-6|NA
CASSYSAGELFF
TGTGCCAGCAGTTACTCGGCCGGGGAGCTGTTTTTT